This T cell receptor (beta chain) was documented in a study of T cells after yellow fever vaccination. Overall study results and limits: Reappearance after the booster was seen for most primary-vaccination clones, at 96% CD4 and 85% to 90% CD8.

This clonotype has at least ten counts. Its target is unknown. TCRdb re-called the 5' RACE reads with MiXCR, one entry per CDR3 protein. The sample contains over 110,000 distinct CDR3 sequences, roughly 8.2% of which appear only once. Germline V gives CDR1 LNHDA, CDR2 SQIVND (reference sequence). This CDR3 is built from 14 residues. The ends lost 6 bases at V and 3 bases at J; junction bases unmatched: 3. This TCR was recovered from a young man who received the YFV17D yellow fever vaccine. The V and J genes are TRBV19 and TRBJ2-1; 9 bases fit TRBD2. The input for sequencing was CD4+ T cells sorted from PBMCs, taken 5 days after the yellow fever booster vaccination. CDR3 DNA: TGTGCCAGTAGGGCGGGAGGGGACTACAATGAGCAGTTCTTC. Protein product: CASRAGGDYNEQFF.